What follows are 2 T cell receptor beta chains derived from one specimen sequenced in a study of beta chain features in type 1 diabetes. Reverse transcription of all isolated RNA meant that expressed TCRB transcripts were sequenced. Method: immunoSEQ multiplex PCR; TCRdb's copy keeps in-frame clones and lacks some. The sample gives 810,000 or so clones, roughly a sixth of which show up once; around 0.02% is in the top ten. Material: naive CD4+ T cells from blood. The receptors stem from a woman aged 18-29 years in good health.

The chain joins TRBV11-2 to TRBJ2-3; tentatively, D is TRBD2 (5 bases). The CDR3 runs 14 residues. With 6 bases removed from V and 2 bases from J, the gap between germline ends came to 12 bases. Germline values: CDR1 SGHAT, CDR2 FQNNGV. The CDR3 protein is CASSPRRATDTQYF. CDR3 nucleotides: TGTGCCAGCAGTCCCCGGCGGGCCACAGATACGCAGTATTTT.

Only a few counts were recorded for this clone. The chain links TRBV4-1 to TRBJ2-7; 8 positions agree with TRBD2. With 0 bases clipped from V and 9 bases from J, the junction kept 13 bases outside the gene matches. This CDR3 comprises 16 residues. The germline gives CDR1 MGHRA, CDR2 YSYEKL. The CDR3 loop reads CASSQDSGGLKRGQYF. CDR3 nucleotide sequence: TGCGCCAGCAGCCAAGATTCGGGAGGGCTCAAAAGAGGGCAGTACTTC.